This T cell receptor (beta chain) was recovered during a study of blood T cell repertoires in COVID-19. The CDR3 has 15 residues. Germline CDR1 is ENHRY and CDR2 is SYGVKD. The V and J ends lost 0 bases and 0 bases respectively, with 9 bases between them. The data were produced by immunoSEQ multiplex PCR, yet TCRdb's version contains in-frame clones alone and is incomplete. This sample yields fewer than 350,000 clones, of which around nine tenths are seen a single time; roughly 6.3% belongs to the top ten. The receptor comes from a woman aged 40 to 50 who had recovered from COVID-19. This chain connects TRBV10-3 to TRBJ2-7, with D perhaps matching TRBD1 (5 bases). Material: PBMCs or T cells enriched from blood (not recorded which). CDR3 in amino acids: CAISESTESSYEQYF. The CDR3 DNA is TGTGCCATCAGTGAGTCGACAGAGAGCTCCTACGAGCAGTACTTC.